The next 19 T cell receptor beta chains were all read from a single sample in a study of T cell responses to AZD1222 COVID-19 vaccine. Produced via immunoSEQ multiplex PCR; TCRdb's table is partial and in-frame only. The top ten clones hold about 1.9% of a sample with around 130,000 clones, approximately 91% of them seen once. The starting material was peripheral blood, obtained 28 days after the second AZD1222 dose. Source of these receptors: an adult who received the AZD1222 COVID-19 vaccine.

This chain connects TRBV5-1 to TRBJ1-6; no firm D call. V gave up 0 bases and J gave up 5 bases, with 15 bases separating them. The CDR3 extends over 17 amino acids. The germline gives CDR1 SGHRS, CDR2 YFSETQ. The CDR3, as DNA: TGCGCCAGCAGCTTGGGAGGAGGGCACGGGAATAATTCACCCCTCCACTTT. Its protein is CASSLGGGHGNNSPLHF.

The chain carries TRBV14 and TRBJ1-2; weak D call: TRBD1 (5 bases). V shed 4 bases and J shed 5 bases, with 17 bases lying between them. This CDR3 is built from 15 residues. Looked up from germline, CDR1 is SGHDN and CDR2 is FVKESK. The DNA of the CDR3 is TGTGCCAGCAGCCCGCCAGGGCCGCACTATTATGGCTACACCTTC. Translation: CASSPPGPHYYGYTF.

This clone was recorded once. This CDR3 is CASSQDKNEQFF. CDR3 in DNA: TGTGCCAGCAGCCAAGATAAGAATGAGCAGTTCTTC. This chain links TRBV3-1 (or the pseudogene TRBV3-2) with TRBJ2-1; D gene ambiguous. This CDR3 contains 12 residues. The germline V gene has CDR1 LGHDT and CDR2 YNNKEL (reference sequence). Trimming removed 0 bases from V and 7 bases from J, with 4 bases in between.

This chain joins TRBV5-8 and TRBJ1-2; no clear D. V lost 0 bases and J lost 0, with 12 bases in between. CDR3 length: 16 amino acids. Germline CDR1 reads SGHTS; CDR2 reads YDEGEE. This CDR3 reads CASSLGTDLANYGYTF. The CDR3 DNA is TGTGCCAGCAGCTTGGGGACGGATCTTGCTAACTATGGCTACACCTTC.

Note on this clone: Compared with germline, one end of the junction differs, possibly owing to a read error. The CDR3 loop is CASSTGPSTDTQYF. The DNA of the CDR3 is TGCGCCAGCAGCACCGGACCCAGCACAGATACGCAGTATTTT. The genes are TRBV7-3 and TRBJ2-3; D unresolved. Germline-derived CDR1 and CDR2 are SGHTA and FQGTGA. The CDR3 contains 14 residues.

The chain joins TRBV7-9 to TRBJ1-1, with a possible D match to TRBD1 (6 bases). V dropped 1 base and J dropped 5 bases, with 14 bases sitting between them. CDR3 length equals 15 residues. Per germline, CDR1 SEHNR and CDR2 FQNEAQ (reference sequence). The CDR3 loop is CASSLVVGAGTEAFF. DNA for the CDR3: TGTGCCAGCAGCTTAGTAGTGGGGGCTGGGACTGAAGCTTTCTTT.

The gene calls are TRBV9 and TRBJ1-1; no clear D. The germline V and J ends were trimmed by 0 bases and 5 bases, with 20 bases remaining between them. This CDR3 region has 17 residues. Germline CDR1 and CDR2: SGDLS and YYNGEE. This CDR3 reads CASSVGLLGSVGTEAFF. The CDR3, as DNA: TGTGCCAGCAGCGTAGGCCTCTTGGGGTCGGTAGGGACTGAAGCTTTCTTT. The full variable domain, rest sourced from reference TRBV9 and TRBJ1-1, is DSGVTQTPKHLITATGQRVTLRCSPRSGDLSVYWYQQSLDQGLQFLIQYYNGEERAKGNILERFSAQQFPDLHSELNLSSLELGDSALYFCASSVGLLGSVGTEAFFGQGTRLTVV.

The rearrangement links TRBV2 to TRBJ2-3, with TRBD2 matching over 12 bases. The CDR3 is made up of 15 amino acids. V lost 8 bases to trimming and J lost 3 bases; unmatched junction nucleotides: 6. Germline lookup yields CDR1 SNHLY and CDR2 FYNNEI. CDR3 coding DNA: TGTGCCAGCCCCTGGACTAGCGGGACTACAGATACGCAGTATTTT. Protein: CASPWTSGTTDTQYF. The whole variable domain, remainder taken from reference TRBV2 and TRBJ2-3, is EPEVTQTPSHQVTQMGQEVILRCVPISNHLYFYWYRQILGQKVEFLVSFYNNEISEKSEIFDDQFSVERPDGSNFTLKIRSTKLEDSAMYFCASPWTSGTTDTQYFGPGTRLTVL.

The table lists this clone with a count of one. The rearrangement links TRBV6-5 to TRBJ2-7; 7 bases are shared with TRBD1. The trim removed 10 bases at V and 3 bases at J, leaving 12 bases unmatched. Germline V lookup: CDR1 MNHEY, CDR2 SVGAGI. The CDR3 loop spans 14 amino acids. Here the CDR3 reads CATENPRDSYEQYF. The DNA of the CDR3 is TGTGCCACCGAAAACCCCCGGGACAGCTACGAGCAGTACTTC.

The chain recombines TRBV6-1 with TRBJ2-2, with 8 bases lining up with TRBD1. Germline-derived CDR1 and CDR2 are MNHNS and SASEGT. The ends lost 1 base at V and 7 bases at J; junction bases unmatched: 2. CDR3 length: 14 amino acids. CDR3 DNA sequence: TGTGCCAGCAGTGAAGGGACAGGGAACGGGGAGCTGTTTTTT. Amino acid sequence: CASSEGTGNGELFF.

CDR3 DNA sequence: TGTGCCAGCAGCACCTTCGGCAGAGACACAGATACGCAGTATTTT. Its translation: CASSTFGRDTDTQYF. This rearrangement joins TRBV7-2 to TRBJ2-3, with unresolved D. Germline CDR1 is SGHTA and CDR2 is FQGNSA. V lost 5 bases and J 2 bases, leaving 14 bases between the germline ends. The CDR3 loop spans 15 amino acids.

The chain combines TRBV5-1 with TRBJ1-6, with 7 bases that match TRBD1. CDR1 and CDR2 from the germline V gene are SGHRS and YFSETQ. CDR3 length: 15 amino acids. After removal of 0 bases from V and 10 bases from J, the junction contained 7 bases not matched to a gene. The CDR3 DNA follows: TGCGCCAGCAGCTTGGCCGCAGGGGGAAGCTCACCCCTCCACTTT. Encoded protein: CASSLAAGGSSPLHF.

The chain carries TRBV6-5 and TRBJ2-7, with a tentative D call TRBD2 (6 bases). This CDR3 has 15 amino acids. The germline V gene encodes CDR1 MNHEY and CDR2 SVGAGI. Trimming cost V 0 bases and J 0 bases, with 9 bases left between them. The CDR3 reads CASSYSIGGSYEQYF. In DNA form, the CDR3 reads TGTGCCAGCAGTTACTCGATCGGGGGCTCCTACGAGCAGTACTTC.

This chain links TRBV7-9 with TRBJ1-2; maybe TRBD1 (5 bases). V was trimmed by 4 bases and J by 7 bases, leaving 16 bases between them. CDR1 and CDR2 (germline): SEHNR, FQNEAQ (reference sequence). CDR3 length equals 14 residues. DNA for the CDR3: TGTGCCAGCAGCTCCAACCGCGGGGCAGTTGGCTACACCTTC. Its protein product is CASSSNRGAVGYTF.

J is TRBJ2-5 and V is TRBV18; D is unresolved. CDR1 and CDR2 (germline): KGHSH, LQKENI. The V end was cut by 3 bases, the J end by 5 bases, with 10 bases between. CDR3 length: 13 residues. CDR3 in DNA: TGTGCCAGCTCACCCCCTCAGTGGGAGACCCAGTACTTC. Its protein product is CASSPPQWETQYF.

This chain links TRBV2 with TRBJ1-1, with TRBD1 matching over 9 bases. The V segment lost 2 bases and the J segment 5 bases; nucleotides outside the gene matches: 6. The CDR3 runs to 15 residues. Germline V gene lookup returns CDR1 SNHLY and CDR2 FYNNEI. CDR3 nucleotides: TGTGCCAGCAGTGAACCCGGACAGGGGTGGACTGAAGCTTTCTTT. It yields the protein CASSEPGQGWTEAFF.

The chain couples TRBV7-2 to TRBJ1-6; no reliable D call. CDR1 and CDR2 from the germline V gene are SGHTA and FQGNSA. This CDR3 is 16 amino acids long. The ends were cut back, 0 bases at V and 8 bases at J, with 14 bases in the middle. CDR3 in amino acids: CASSLAGVLPYSPLHF. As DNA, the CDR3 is TGTGCCAGCAGCTTAGCCGGGGTCCTCCCATATTCACCCCTCCACTTT. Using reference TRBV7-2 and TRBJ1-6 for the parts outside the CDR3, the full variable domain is GAGVSQSPSNKVTEKGKDVELRCDPISGHTALYWYRQSLGQGLEFLIYFQGNSAPDKSGLPSDRFSAERTGGSVSTLTIQRTQQEDSAVYLCASSLAGVLPYSPLHFGNGTRLTVT.

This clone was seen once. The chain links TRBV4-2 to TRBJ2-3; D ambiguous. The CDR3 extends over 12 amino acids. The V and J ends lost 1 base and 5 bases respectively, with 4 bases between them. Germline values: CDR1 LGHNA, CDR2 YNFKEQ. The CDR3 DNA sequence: TGTGCCAGCAGCCAAGTTGGAGATACGCAGTATTTT. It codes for CASSQVGDTQYF.

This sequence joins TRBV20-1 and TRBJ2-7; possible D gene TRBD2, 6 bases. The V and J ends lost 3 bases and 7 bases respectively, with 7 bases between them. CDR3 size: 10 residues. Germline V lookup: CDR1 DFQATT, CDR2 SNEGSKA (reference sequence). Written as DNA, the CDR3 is TGCAGTGCTAGTCGGGGGGAGCAGTACTTC. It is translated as CSASRGEQYF.